This T cell receptor beta chain was sequenced for a study of shared clonotypes between healthy human individuals. At the level of the study: Aged between 18 and 49, the donors were a couple of women and three men. Study-wide findings and caveats: In contrast to clonotypes shared by all four donors, non-shared clonotypes had lower generation probabilities. Only blood was sampled; tissue repertoires likely differ.

For this clone: Its antigen remains unknown.

Data came from immunoSEQ multiplex PCR; TCRdb stores just in-frame clones and leaves some out. The table has around 200,000 clones, 65% to 70% seen once. Trimming removed 5 bases from V and 7 bases from J; junction bases left unmatched: 7. The CDR3 totals 13 residues. In germline, CDR1 is SGHTA, CDR2 FQGNSA. Researchers partitioned CD4+ cells into CD45RA+ naive and CD45RA-negative memory subsets. The chain combines TRBV7-2 with TRBJ2-7; 8 bases map to TRBD2. This clonotype was sampled from a man between 25 and 39 years old in good health. Sequencing input: memory CD4+ T cells sorted from blood. Subset: CD45RA-negative fraction. The CDR3, as DNA: TGTGCCAGCAGCCCCGATACGGGGGGGGAGCAGTACTTC. Translation: CASSPDTGGEQYF.